This T cell receptor (beta chain) is drawn from a study of technical replicates of blood from a handful of donors. This table comes from immunoSEQ multiplex PCR, and its TCRdb copy is limited to in-frame clones, with some not included. The sample includes under 100,000 clones, around 96% of them seen just once. With 3 bases removed from V and 7 bases from J, the gap between germline ends came to 9 bases. CDR1 and CDR2 from the germline V gene are MDHEN and SYDVKM. This CDR3 is 12 amino acids long. This chain links TRBV28 with TRBJ2-5; TRBD2 is a possible D gene (6 bases). The sequence derives from a human donor in good health. The sequenced sample consisted of T cells isolated from PBMCs. CDR3 nucleotides: TGTGCCAGCAGTTTTGGCGGGGCGACCCAGTACTTC. Amino acids: CASSFGGATQYF.